This T cell receptor beta chain was observed in a study of T-cell memory formation after mild COVID-19. General observations from the study: Later expanders leaned CD4+, whereas clones that contracted between day 15 and 85 were balanced CD4/CD8.

One entry per CDR3 protein results from TCRdb running MiXCR on the 5' RACE reads. The data hold roughly 150,000 distinct CDR3 sequences, with under 15% observed a single time. V lost 5 bases and J lost 3, with 12 bases in between. The CDR3 sequence is 14 residues long. Germline V gives CDR1 SEHNR, CDR2 FQNEAQ (reference sequence). The table lists this clonotype with many counts. What it binds is unknown. Material: PBMCs or a T cell subset sorted from them (not recorded which). The V and J genes are TRBV7-9 and TRBJ2-3; possibly TRBD1 for D (6 bases). The sequence derives from a man between 18 and 29 years old who had mild COVID-19 (a few samples of this study predate the infection). Cell type and time point are not known. CDR3 DNA sequence: TGTGCCAGCAGCCCAGGGGTTCGGACAGATACGCAGTATTTT. It is translated as CASSPGVRTDTQYF.